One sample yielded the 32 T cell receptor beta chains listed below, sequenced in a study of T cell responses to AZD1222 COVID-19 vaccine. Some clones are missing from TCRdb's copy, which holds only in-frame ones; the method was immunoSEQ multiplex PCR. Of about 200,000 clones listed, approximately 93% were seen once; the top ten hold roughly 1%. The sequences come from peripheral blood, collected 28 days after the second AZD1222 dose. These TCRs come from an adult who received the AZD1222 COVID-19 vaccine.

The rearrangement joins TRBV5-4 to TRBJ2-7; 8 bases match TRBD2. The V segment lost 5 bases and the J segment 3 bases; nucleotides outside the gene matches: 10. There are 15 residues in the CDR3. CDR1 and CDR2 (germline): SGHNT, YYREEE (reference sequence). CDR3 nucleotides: TGTGCCAGCAGAAGAACCGGGACTAGACTCTACGAGCAGTACTTC. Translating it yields CASRRTGTRLYEQYF.

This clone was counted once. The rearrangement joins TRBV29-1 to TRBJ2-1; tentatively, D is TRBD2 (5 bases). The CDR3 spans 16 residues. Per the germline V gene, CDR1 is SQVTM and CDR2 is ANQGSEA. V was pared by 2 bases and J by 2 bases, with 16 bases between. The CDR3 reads CSVEPPGLIPYNEQFF. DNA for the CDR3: TGCAGCGTTGAACCCCCGGGGTTGATCCCCTACAATGAGCAGTTCTTC.

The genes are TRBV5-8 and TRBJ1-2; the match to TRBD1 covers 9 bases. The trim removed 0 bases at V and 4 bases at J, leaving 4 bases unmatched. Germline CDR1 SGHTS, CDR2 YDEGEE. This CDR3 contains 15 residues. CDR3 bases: TGTGCCAGCAGCTTGGTAACAGGGGGCGTCTATGGCTACACCTTC. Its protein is CASSLVTGGVYGYTF.

The DNA for the CDR3 is TGTGCCAGCAGTTGGCTAGCGGGGGATAATGAGCAGTTCTTC. Residues: CASSWLAGDNEQFF. The chain joins TRBV6-2 or TRBV6-3 to TRBJ2-1; TRBD2 matches at 10 bases. CDR1 and CDR2 from the germline V gene are MNHEY and SVGEGT. The V gene end was trimmed by 4 bases and the J gene end by 7 bases; junction bases not matched to a gene: 4. The CDR3 spans 14 residues.

The DNA of the CDR3 is TGTGCCAGCAGTTTATTAGGTGATAATGAAAAACTGTTTTTT. Translated: CASSLLGDNEKLFF. The chain combines TRBV28 with TRBJ1-4; no definite D call. This CDR3 comprises 14 residues. V was cut by 1 base and J by 4 bases, with 7 bases left in between. Per the germline V gene, CDR1 is MDHEN and CDR2 is SYDVKM.

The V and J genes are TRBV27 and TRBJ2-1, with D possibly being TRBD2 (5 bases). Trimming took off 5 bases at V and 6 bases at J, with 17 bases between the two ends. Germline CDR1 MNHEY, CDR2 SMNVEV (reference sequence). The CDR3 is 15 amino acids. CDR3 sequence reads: CASSLPGVKTNEQFF. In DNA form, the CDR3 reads TGTGCCAGCAGTCTCCCCGGGGTCAAAACCAATGAGCAGTTCTTC.

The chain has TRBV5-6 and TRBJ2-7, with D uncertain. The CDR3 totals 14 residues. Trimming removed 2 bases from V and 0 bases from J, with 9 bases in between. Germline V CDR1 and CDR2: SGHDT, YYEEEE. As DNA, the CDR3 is TGTGCCAGCAGCTTCCAGGTTTCCTCCTACGAGCAGTACTTC. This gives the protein CASSFQVSSYEQYF.

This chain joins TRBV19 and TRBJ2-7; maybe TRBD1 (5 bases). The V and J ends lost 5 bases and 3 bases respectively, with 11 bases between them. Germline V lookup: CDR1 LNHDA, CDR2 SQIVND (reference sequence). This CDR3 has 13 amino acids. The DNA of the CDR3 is TGTGCCAGTAGTGACAGACCTAACTACGAGCAGTACTTC. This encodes CASSDRPNYEQYF. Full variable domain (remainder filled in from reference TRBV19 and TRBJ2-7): DGGITQSPKYLFRKEGQNVTLSCEQNLNHDAMYWYRQDPGQGLRLIYYSQIVNDFQKGDIAEGYSVSREKKESFPLTVTSAQKNPTAFYLCASSDRPNYEQYFGPGTRLTVT.

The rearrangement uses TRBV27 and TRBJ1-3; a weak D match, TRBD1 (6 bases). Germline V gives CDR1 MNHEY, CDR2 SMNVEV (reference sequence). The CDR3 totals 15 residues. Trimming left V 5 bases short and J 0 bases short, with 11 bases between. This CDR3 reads CASSPQGLSGNTIYF. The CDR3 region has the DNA TGTGCCAGCAGTCCTCAGGGGCTCTCTGGAAACACCATATATTTT.

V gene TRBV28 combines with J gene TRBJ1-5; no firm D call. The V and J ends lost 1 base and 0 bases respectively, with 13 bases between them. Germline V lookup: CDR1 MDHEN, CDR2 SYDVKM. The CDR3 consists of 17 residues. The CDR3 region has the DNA TGTGCCAGCAGTTTATTTTCCCGGCGCTATAGCAATCAGCCCCAGCATTTT. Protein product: CASSLFSRRYSNQPQHF.

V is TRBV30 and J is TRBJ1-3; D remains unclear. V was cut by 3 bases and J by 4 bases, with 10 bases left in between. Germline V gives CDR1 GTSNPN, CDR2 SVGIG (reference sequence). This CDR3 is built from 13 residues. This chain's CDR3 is CAWSRGPGNTIYF. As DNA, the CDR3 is TGTGCCTGGAGCCGTGGCCCCGGAAACACCATATATTTT.

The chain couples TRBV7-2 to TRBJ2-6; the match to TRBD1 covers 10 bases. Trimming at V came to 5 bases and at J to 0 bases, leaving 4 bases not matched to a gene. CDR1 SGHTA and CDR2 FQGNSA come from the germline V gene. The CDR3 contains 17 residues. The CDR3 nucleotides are TGTGCCAGCAGCCGGACAGGGGGATTCTCTGGGGCCAACGTCCTGACTTTC. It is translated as CASSRTGGFSGANVLTF.

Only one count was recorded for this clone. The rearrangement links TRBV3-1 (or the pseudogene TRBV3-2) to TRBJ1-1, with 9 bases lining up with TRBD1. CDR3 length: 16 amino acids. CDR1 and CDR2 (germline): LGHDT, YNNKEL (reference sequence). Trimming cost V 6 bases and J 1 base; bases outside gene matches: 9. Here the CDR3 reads CASSLGTGSRNTEAFF. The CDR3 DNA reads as TGTGCCAGCAGTCTAGGGACAGGGTCTAGGAACACTGAAGCTTTCTTT.

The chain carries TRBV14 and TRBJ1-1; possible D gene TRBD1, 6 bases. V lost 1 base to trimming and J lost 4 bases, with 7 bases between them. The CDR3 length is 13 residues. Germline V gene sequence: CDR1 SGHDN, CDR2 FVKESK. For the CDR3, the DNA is TGTGCCAGCAGCCAAGCCAGGGGCACTGAAGCTTTCTTT. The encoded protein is CASSQARGTEAFF.

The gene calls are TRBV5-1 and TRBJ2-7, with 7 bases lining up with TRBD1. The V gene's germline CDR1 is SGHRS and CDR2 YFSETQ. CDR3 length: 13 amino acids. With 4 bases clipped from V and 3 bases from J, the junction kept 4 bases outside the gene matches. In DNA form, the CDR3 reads TGCGCCAGCAGCATAGGGACAGACTACGAGCAGTACTTC. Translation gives CASSIGTDYEQYF.

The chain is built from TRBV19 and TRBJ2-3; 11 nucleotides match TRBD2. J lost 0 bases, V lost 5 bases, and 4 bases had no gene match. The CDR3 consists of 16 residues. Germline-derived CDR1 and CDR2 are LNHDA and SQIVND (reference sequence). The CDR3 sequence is CASSGLAGPSTDTQYF. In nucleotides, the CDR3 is TGTGCCAGTAGTGGACTAGCGGGCCCCAGCACAGATACGCAGTATTTT.

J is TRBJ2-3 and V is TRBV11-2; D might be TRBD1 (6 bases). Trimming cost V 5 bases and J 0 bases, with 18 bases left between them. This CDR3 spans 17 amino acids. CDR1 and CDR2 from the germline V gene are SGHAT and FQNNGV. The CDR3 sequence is CASSRKGQRNSTDTQYF. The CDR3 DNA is TGTGCCAGCAGCCGGAAAGGACAGCGAAATAGCACAGATACGCAGTATTTT.

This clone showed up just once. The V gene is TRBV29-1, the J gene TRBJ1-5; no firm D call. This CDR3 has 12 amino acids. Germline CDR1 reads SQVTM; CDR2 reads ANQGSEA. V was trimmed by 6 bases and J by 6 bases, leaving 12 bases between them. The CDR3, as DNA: TGCAGCGTCGCGCGGGAGGGTCAGCCCCAGCATTTT. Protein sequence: CSVAREGQPQHF. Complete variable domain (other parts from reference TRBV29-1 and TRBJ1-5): SAVISQKPSRDICQRGTSLTIQCQVDSQVTMMFWYRQQPGQSLTLIATANQGSEATYESGFVIDKFPISRPNLTFSTLTVSNMSPEDSSIYLCSVAREGQPQHFGDGTRLSIL.

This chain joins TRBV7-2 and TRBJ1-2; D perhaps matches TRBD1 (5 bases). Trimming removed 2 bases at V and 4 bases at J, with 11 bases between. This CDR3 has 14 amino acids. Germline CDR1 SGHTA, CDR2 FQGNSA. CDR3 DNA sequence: TGTGCCAGCAGCTTATACGGGGGTGGCTATGGCTACACCTTC. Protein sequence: CASSLYGGGYGYTF. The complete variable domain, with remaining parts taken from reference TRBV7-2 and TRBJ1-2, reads GAGVSQSPSNKVTEKGKDVELRCDPISGHTALYWYRQSLGQGLEFLIYFQGNSAPDKSGLPSDRFSAERTGGSVSTLTIQRTQQEDSAVYLCASSLYGGGYGYTFGSGTRLTVV.

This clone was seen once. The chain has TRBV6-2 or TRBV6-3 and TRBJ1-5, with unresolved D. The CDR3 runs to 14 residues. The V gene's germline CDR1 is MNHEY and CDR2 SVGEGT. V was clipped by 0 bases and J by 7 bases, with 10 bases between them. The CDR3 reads CASSYSIIGQPQHF. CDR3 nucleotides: TGTGCCAGCAGTTACTCTATAATAGGGCAGCCCCAGCATTTT.

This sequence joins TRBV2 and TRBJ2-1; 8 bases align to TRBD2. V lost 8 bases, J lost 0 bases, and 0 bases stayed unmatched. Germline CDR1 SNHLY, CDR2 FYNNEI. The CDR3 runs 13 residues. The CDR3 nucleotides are TGTGCCAGCGCGGGGGGCTCCTACAATGAGCAGTTCTTC. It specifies CASAGGSYNEQFF. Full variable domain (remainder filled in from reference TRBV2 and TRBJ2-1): EPEVTQTPSHQVTQMGQEVILRCVPISNHLYFYWYRQILGQKVEFLVSFYNNEISEKSEIFDDQFSVERPDGSNFTLKIRSTKLEDSAMYFCASAGGSYNEQFFGPGTRLTVL.

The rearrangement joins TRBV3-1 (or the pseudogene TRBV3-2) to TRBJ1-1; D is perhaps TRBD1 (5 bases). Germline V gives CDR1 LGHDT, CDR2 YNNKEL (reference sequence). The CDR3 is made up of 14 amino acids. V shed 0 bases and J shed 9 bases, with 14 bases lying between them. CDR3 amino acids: CASSQDLVRGKAFF. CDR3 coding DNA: TGTGCCAGCAGCCAAGATTTGGTTAGGGGTAAAGCTTTCTTT.

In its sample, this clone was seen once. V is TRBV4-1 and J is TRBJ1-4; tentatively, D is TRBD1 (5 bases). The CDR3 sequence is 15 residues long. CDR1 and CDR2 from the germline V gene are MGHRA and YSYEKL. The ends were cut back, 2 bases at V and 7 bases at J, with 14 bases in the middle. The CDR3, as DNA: TGCGCCAGCAGCCAAACACAGGTTAGGGGTGAAAAACTGTTTTTT. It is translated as CASSQTQVRGEKLFF.

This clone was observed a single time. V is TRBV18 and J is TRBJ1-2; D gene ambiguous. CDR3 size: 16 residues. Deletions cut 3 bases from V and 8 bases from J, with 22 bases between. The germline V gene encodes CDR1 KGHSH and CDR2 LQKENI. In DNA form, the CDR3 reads TGTGCCAGCTCACCCAGGCTGGGAGACTCCCCCCGGGGCTACACCTTC. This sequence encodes CASSPRLGDSPRGYTF. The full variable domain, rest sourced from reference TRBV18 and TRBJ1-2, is NAGVMQNPRHLVRRRGQEARLRCSPMKGHSHVYWYRQLPEEGLKFMVYLQKENIIDESGMPKERFSAEFPKEGPSILRIQQVVRGDSAAYFCASSPRLGDSPRGYTFGSGTRLTVV.

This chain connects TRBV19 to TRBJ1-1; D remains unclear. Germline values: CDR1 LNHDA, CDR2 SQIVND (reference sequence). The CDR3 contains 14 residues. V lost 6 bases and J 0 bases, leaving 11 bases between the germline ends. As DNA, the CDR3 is TGTGCCAGTAGACTCGAGGGCATGAACACTGAAGCTTTCTTT. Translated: CASRLEGMNTEAFF.

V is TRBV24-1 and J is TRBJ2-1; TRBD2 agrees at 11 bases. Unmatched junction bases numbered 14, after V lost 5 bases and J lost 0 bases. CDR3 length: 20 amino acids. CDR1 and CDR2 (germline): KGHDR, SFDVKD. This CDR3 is CATSGFGLAGGASSYNEQFF. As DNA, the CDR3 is TGTGCCACCAGTGGGTTCGGGCTAGCGGGGGGCGCGAGCTCCTACAATGAGCAGTTCTTC.

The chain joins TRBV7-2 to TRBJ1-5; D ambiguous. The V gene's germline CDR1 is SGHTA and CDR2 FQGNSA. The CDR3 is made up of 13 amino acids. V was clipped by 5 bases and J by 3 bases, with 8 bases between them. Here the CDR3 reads CASSVGTNQPQHF. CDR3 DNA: TGTGCCAGCAGCGTAGGAACCAATCAGCCCCAGCATTTT.

The CDR3 nucleotides read TGTGCCAGCAGCTTGTTAGGTGAAAAACTGTTTTTT. Its translation is CASSLLGEKLFF. The gene calls are TRBV5-5 and TRBJ1-4; the D is unclear. The CDR3 spans 12 residues. Per the germline V gene, CDR1 is SGHKS and CDR2 is YYEKEE (reference sequence). The V gene lost 1 base and the J gene lost 7 bases, with 5 bases spanning the gap.

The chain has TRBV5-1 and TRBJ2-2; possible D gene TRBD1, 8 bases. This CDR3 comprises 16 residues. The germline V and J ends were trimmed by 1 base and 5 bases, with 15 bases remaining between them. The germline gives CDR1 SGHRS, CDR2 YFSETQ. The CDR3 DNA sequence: TGCGCCAGCAGCTTGAATCCACAGGGGGGGACCGGGGAGCTGTTTTTT. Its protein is CASSLNPQGGTGELFF.

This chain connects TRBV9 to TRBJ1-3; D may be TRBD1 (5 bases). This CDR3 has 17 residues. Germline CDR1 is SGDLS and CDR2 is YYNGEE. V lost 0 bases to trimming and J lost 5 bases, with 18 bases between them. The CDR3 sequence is CASSVGEGPLRRNTIYF. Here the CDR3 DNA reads TGTGCCAGCAGCGTAGGCGAGGGGCCGCTCAGGAGAAACACCATATATTTT.

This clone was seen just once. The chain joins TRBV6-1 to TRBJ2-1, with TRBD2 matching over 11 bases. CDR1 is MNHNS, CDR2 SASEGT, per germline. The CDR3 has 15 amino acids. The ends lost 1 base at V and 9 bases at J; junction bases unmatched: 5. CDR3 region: CASSEVAGGPGEQFF. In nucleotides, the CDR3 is TGTGCCAGCAGTGAAGTAGCGGGGGGGCCGGGTGAGCAGTTCTTC.

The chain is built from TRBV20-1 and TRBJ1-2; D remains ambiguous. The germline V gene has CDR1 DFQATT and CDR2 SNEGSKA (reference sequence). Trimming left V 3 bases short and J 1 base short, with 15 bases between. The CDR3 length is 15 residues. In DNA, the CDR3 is TGCAGTGCTAGTCTTACACTAGCTAGTAACTATGGCTACACCTTC. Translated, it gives CSASLTLASNYGYTF.